This T cell receptor (beta chain) was identified during a study of blood T cell repertoires in COVID-19. Turning to the study itself: The origin of the acute and convalescent COVID-19 samples was the United States, Italy and Spain. T cells, B-cell-depleted T cells, or PBMCs provided the cDNA or gDNA that served as material.

Per the study methods: Scientists estimated how many nucleated cells there were by amplifying reference gene primers. This table comes from immunoSEQ multiplex PCR, and its TCRdb copy is limited to in-frame clones, with some not included. D and trimming come from the DNA, and the V and J calls and clone size come from that table. The sample lists some 150,000 clones; roughly 89% were seen once. J gave up 1 base and V 0 bases, and 5 bases lay outside the gene matches. This CDR3 is 16 amino acids long. Looked up from germline, CDR1 is SGHRS and CDR2 is YFSETQ. The specimen was peripheral blood. The chain links TRBV5-1 to TRBJ2-3, with TRBD2 identical over 7 bases. The clonotype originates from a human donor in a cohort sampled during active COVID-19. This CDR3 reads CASSLEGRGGTDTQYF. Written as DNA, the CDR3 is TGCGCCAGCAGCTTGGAGGGCCGGGGGGGCACAGATACGCAGTATTTT. Together with reference TRBV5-1 and TRBJ2-3, the CDR3 gives the full variable domain: KAGVTQTPRYLIKTRGQQVTLSCSPISGHRSVSWYQQTPGQGLQFLFEYFSETQRNKGNFPGRFSGRQFSNSRSEMNVSTLELGDSALYLCASSLEGRGGTDTQYFGPGTRLTVL.